A selection of T cell receptor beta chains follows, all from one sample in a study of early T cells in non-severe SARS-CoV-2 infection. TCRdb passed the 5' RACE reads through MiXCR, listing each CDR3 protein once. The repertoire holds roughly 56,000 distinct CDR3 sequences, with more than 12% as singletons. The specimen was whole blood, collected at baseline. These receptors came from an adult who was a healthcare worker with PCR-confirmed SARS-CoV-2 infection or an uninfected control (not recorded which). Each CDR3 is given with its conserved first and last residue. A D gene is named only where the DNA matches it firmly.

>TRBV2|.|TRBJ2-1
CASSGDIHNEQFF
>TRBV12-3/TRBV12-4|.|TRBJ1-1
CASGVFTNTEAFF
>TRBV18|.|TRBJ1-4
CASSPGHTNEKLFF
>TRBV20-1|.|TRBJ2-5
CSARGLWGETQYF
>TRBV29-1|.|TRBJ2-5
CSVDQNGSQETQYF
>TRBV3-1|.|TRBJ2-6
CASSQVQGGSGANVLTF
>TRBV7-2|.|TRBJ2-1
CASSPTSDNEQFF
>TRBV20-1|TRBD1|TRBJ1-5
CSAKRGGDSNQPQHF
>TRBV6-5|TRBD2|TRBJ2-7
CASSYSIPPSGRLVQYF
>TRBV3-1|.|TRBJ2-3
CASSPGFKVRSDTQYF
>TRBV14|.|TRBJ2-3
CASSLGLGPDTQYF
>TRBV7-8|.|TRBJ1-5
CASSPITGPSQPQHF
>TRBV15|TRBD2|TRBJ2-4
CATSPGGAAKNIQYF
>TRBV4-1|.|TRBJ1-4
CASSQDSGPFSRKLFF
>TRBV10-1|TRBD2|TRBJ2-3
CASSVLAGGTQYF
>TRBV28|TRBD2|TRBJ2-7
CASSSGLAGNYEQYF
>TRBV6-1|.|TRBJ2-2
CASSHGPGSTGELFF
>TRBV28|.|TRBJ1-3
CASSSRRTVGNTIYF
>TRBV7-8|TRBD2|TRBJ2-7
CASSSGLAAYEQYF
>TRBV5-6|.|TRBJ2-7
CASSLTVPPEQYF
>TRBV20-1|.|TRBJ2-7
CSAETRTESYEQYF
>TRBV12-3/TRBV12-4|.|TRBJ1-4
CASSLLTNEKLFF
>TRBV11-2|TRBD2|TRBJ2-3
CASAGTNTDTQYF
>TRBV11-2|.|TRBJ1-6
CASSLDPRDSPLHF
>TRBV9|.|TRBJ1-1
CASSVATGSTEAFF
>TRBV11-2|.|TRBJ1-5
CASSLMPNQPQHF
>TRBV6-1|.|TRBJ2-4
CASSRGGRYIQYF
>TRBV30|TRBD1|TRBJ1-2
CAWSVPGTGFGYTF
>TRBV12-3/TRBV12-4|.|TRBJ2-3
CASLRQDLTDTQYF
>TRBV6-5|TRBD1|TRBJ2-7
CASSRGQGGHEQYF
>TRBV5-4|TRBD2|TRBJ2-7
CASSTHWTSGSHEQYF
>TRBV19|TRBD2|TRBJ2-3
CASSGQREGTDTQYF
>TRBV7-9|.|TRBJ2-1
CASSLRGYLSSYNEQFF
>TRBV3-1|TRBD1|TRBJ2-1
CASSRNGQGPTPQFF
>TRBV11-2|.|TRBJ1-5
CASSILEDQPQHF
>TRBV7-2|TRBD2|TRBJ2-3
CASSLVGLAGAMHTQYF
>TRBV20-1|TRBD2|TRBJ2-1
CSARDRIWGTSGLNEQFF
>TRBV28|TRBD2|TRBJ2-7
CASSGTTWSYEQYF
>TRBV3-1|.|TRBJ1-1
CASSQVVNSEAFF
>TRBV4-1|.|TRBJ2-1
CASSSRAGEQFF